This T cell receptor beta chain derives from a study of PD-1 blockade in mismatch repair-deficient tumors (dated by TCRdb to 2016 to 2017). Describing the broader study: The trial enrolled fewer than 90 consecutive patients with 12 mismatch repair-deficient cancer types between late 2013 and 2016, all previously treated and progressing. Tumor-associated T cell clones were tracked in the peripheral blood of patients responding to PD-1 blockade by deep sequencing of TCR CDR3 regions. Points the paper makes about the study in general: Rapid expansion after pembrolizumab followed by contraction, generally before radiologic responses, was shown by tumor-resident clones, which were often undetectable in blood before treatment.

For every enrolled patient, mismatch repair deficiency was confirmed by either polymerase chain reaction or immunohistochemistry. TCR sequencing was carried out for three patients who responded to pembrolizumab therapy. In the phase II trial, pembrolizumab PD-1 blockade was tested prospectively in advanced mismatch repair-deficient cancers, no matter which tissue of origin the cancers came from. Peripheral blood T cell samples were serially collected before and at multiple times after PD-1 blockade was started. The timing of each blood sample was reported as weeks after the first dose of pembrolizumab. CDR1 and CDR2 are drawn from the germline V gene (reference sequence): MNHNY, SVGAGI. V was cut back by 2 bases and J by 10 bases, leaving a gap of 20 bases between them. CDR3 length: 16 amino acids, cysteine to phenylalanine. The CDR3 DNA has 48 bases and is translated from base 1. This clone has more than one count but fewer than ten. Its antigen is not yet known. Base qualities were left out, and no much larger clone turns up one base away.

The method behind the library was the immunoSEQ multiplex PCR assay. This is the immuneACCESS table as TCRdb keeps it, with only in-frame sequences that have V and J called. A part of the clones is gone; compared with another copy, unresolved V genes explain less than half, and the rest is unexplained. This sample holds 40,000 to 60,000 clones; around 80% were observed only once. The ten largest clones capture 2.5% to 4% of the sample. The TCR was taken from an adult with mismatch repair-deficient cancer. Sequenced material: peripheral blood, taken 4 weeks after starting pembrolizumab. The chain uses TRBV6-6 and TRBJ2-2; the D gene cannot be resolved reliably. The bases read TGTGCCAGCAGTTACAAATCGGACGGTCATGGGGAGGAGCTGTTTTTT. This yields the protein CASSYKSDGHGEELFF.